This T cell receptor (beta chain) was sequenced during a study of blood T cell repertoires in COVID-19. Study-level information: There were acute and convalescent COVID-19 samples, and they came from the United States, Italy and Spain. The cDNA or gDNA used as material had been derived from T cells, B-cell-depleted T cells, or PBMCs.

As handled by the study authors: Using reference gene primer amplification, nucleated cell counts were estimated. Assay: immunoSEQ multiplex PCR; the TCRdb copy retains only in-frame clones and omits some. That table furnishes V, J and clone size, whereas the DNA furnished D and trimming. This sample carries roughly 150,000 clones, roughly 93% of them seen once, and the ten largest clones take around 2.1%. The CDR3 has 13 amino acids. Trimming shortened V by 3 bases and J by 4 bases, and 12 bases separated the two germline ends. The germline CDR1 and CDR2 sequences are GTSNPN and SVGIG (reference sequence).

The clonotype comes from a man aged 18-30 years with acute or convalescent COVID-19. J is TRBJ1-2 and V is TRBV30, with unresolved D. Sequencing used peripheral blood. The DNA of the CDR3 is TGTGCCTGGAGACAACCCATAAGCTATGGCTACACCTTC. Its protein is CAWRQPISYGYTF.